This T cell receptor (beta chain) was observed in a study of blood T cells in healthy people across ages. Every sample yielded at least 6.5 million isolated PBMCs. PCR was performed a second time for 7 to 11 cycles using a sample-barcoded 5' primer and a J-beta primer mix. TCRdb re-called the 5' RACE reads with MiXCR, one entry per CDR3 protein. The sample has about 680,000 distinct CDR3 sequences, approximately 50% seen once. Of note for this clonotype: The antigen is undetermined.

Notes on the study in general: The study found more naive CD4+ cells and higher diversity in long-lived than aged donors.

Trimming left V 4 bases short and J 0 bases short, with 10 bases between. There are 15 residues in the CDR3. The V gene's germline CDR1 is SGHTA and CDR2 FQGTGA. The sample comprised blood. The chain combines TRBV7-3 with TRBJ2-1; possibly TRBD1 for D (5 bases). This receptor was obtained from a woman aged 60 to 75 in good health. The chain's CDR3 is CASSSDSSSYNEQFF. For the CDR3, the DNA is TGTGCCAGCAGCTCCGACAGTAGCTCCTACAATGAGCAGTTCTTC.